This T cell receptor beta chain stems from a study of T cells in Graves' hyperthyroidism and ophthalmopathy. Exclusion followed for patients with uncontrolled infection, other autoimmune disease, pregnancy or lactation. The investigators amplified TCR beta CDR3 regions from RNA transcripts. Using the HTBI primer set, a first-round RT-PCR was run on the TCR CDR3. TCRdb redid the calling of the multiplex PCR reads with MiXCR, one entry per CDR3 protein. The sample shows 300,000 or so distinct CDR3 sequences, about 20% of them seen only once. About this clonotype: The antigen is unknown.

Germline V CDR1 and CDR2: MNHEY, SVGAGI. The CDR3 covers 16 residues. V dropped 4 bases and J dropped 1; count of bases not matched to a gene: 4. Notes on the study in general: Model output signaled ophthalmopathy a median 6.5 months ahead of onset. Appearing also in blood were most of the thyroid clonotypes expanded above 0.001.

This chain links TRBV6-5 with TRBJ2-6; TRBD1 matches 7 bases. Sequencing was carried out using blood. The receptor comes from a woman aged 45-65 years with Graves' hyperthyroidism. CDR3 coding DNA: TGTGCCAGCAGTTCCGGGACAGCGTCTGGGGCCAACGTCCTGACTTTC. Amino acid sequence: CASSSGTASGANVLTF.